The 18 T cell receptor beta chains listed next were all sequenced from one sample in a study of regulatory T cells in long-lasting Graves disease. The time point: persistent/refractory GD, antithyroid drugs over 5 years with positive TRAb. After RNA was extracted from PBMCs, the TCR library was made from it. With iRepertoire HTBI primers and Arm-PCR of CDR3 regions, TCR beta libraries were built. TCRdb redid the calling of the multiplex PCR reads with MiXCR, one entry per CDR3 protein. There are around 400,000 distinct CDR3 sequences in the sample; less than 25% occur only once, and roughly 26% lies in the top ten. The sequencing here drew on peripheral blood mononuclear cells (PBMCs), taken when the disease was refractory, from a patient treated with antithyroid drugs. Every receptor here comes from a female donor with Graves disease.

The chain is built from TRBV20-1 and TRBJ1-5; D possibly corresponds to TRBD1 (6 bases). V lost 0 bases to trimming and J lost 12 bases, with 15 bases between them. Looked up from germline, CDR1 is DFQATT and CDR2 is SNEGSKA (reference sequence). The CDR3 totals 13 residues. The CDR3: CSARDPIRGRQHF. CDR3 sequence (DNA): TGCAGTGCTAGAGACCCCATTCGGGGGCGCCAGCATTTT.

This clonotype was seen ten or more times. The V gene is TRBV9, the J gene TRBJ1-4, with unresolved D. The CDR3 loop spans 15 amino acids. Trimming removed 0 bases from V and 7 bases from J, with 13 bases in between. Germline values: CDR1 SGDLS, CDR2 YYNGEE. DNA for the CDR3: TGTGCCAGCAGCGTAGCTTCGGCTGTTCGTGAAAAACTGTTTTTT. Amino acids: CASSVASAVREKLFF.

This clonotype has a handful of counts. This chain joins TRBV29-1 and TRBJ1-1, with D possibly TRBD1 on 5 matching bases. V lost 7 bases to trimming and J lost 1 base, with 19 bases between them. The CDR3 is made up of 15 amino acids. CDR1 is SQVTM and CDR2 is ANQGSEA in the germline V gene. CDR3 protein: CSADILGVWNTEAFF. DNA for the CDR3: TGCAGCGCTGACATTTTGGGGGTTTGGAACACTGAAGCTTTCTTT.

The table lists this clonotype with a few counts. The V gene is TRBV4-1, the J gene TRBJ1-2; D unresolved. The CDR3 is 14 amino acids. V was clipped by 4 bases and J by 8 bases, with 17 bases between them. CDR1 and CDR2 (germline): MGHRA, YSYEKL. In DNA, the CDR3 is TGCGCCAGCAGCCGCGACCCGGGCCCGGAGGGCTACACCTTC. This translates into CASSRDPGPEGYTF.

This clonotype has more than one count but fewer than ten. The genes are TRBV7-3 and TRBJ1-1; D remains unclear. The germline V gene has CDR1 SGHTA and CDR2 FQGTGA. There are 15 residues in the CDR3. V lost 4 bases, J lost 0 bases, and 12 bases lay in between. This CDR3 reads CASSSSRGVNTEAFF. In DNA form, the CDR3 reads TGTGCCAGCAGCTCATCCCGGGGTGTGAACACTGAAGCTTTCTTT. Using reference TRBV7-3 and TRBJ1-1 for the parts outside the CDR3, the full variable domain is GAGVSQTPSNKVTEKGKYVELRCDPISGHTALYWYRQSLGQGPEFLIYFQGTGAADDSGLPNDRFFAVRPEGSVSTLKIQRTERGDSAVYLCASSSSRGVNTEAFFGQGTRLTVV.

Worth noting for this clonotype: With only one base between it and a far larger clone, this is likely a read error. V and J are TRBV6-1 and TRBJ2-5; D ambiguous. The germline CDR1 and CDR2 sequences are MNHNS and SASEGT. This CDR3 spans 11 amino acids. The CDR3 coding sequence is TGTGCCAGCAGCTCGAAAGAGGCCCAGTACTTC. Encoded protein: CASSSKEAQYF.

This clonotype occurred many times. The chain recombines TRBV28 with TRBJ2-1; 14 bases match TRBD2. Unmatched junction bases numbered 6, after V lost 6 bases and J lost 8 bases. Germline assignment: CDR1 MDHEN and CDR2 SYDVKM. This CDR3 region has 15 residues. In DNA form, the CDR3 reads TGTGCCAGCAGGGCTGGGACTAGCGGGAGCCATGAGCAGTTCTTC. Its translation: CASRAGTSGSHEQFF. Full variable domain (missing parts from reference TRBV28 and TRBJ2-1): DVKVTQSSRYLVKRTGEKVFLECVQDMDHENMFWYRQDPGLGLRLIYFSYDVKMKEKGDIPEGYSVSREKKERFSLILESASTNQTSMYLCASRAGTSGSHEQFFGPGTRLTVL.

J is TRBJ2-2 and V is TRBV4-1; D assignment may be TRBD1 or TRBD2 (5 bases each). Germline CDR1 reads MGHRA; CDR2 reads YSYEKL. The CDR3 length is 16 residues. The V and J ends lost 5 bases and 6 bases respectively, with 19 bases between them. CDR3 sequence (DNA): TGCGCCAGCAGCAAAGTGGGACCCTTAGGGGCCGGGGAGCTGTTTTTT. Translating gives CASSKVGPLGAGELFF.

This clonotype was picked up many times. CDR3 in amino acids: CASSPLSSMNTEAFF. In nucleotides, the CDR3 is TGTGCCAGCAGCCCGCTGAGTTCCATGAACACTGAAGCTTTCTTT. This chain joins TRBV7-3 and TRBJ1-1; D gene uncertain. The V and J ends lost 5 bases and 0 bases respectively, with 13 bases between them. The CDR3 runs 15 residues. Germline loops: CDR1 SGHTA, CDR2 FQGTGA.

In its sample, this clonotype was seen many times. The chain recombines TRBV2 with TRBJ1-2; 7 positions agree with TRBD1. From germline, CDR1 is SNHLY and CDR2 FYNNEI. J gave up 2 bases and V 7 bases, and 7 bases lay outside the gene matches. CDR3 length: 14 amino acids. The CDR3 region is CASNHLTGNYGYTF. Here the CDR3 DNA reads TGTGCCAGCAACCATCTGACAGGGAACTATGGCTACACCTTC.

This clonotype has a handful of counts. The chain joins TRBV19 to TRBJ2-3, with D hard to call. Germline CDR1 reads LNHDA; CDR2 reads SQIVND (reference sequence). V lost 2 bases and J 5 bases, leaving 17 bases between the germline ends. CDR3 length equals 16 residues. CDR3 sequence (DNA): TGTGCCAGTAGTATATCTGCAGGCATACTCAAAGATACGCAGTATTTT. It codes for CASSISAGILKDTQYF.

This chain uses TRBV6-5 with TRBJ2-5; 7 nucleotides match TRBD2. With 2 bases clipped from V and 2 bases from J, the junction kept 8 bases outside the gene matches. The V gene's germline CDR1 is MNHEY and CDR2 SVGAGI. The CDR3 length is 16 residues. CDR3 sequence reads: CASSYGGSGSQETQYF. The CDR3 DNA is TGTGCCAGCAGTTACGGGGGTAGCGGGTCGCAAGAGACCCAGTACTTC.

This clonotype was found many times. The chain has TRBV20-1 and TRBJ1-4; maybe TRBD1 (6 bases). The CDR3 consists of 12 residues. The V end lost 6 bases, the J end lost 11 bases, and 16 bases lay between the germline ends. The germline V gene encodes CDR1 DFQATT and CDR2 SNEGSKA (reference sequence). CDR3 residues: CSAGRDIGKLFF. The CDR3 nucleotides read TGCAGTGCCGGGAGGGACATTGGGAAACTGTTTTTT.

This clonotype has at least ten counts. The rearrangement uses TRBV6-1 and TRBJ2-5; D unresolved. Germline lookup yields CDR1 MNHNS and CDR2 SASEGT. The CDR3 is made up of 16 amino acids. V lost 5 bases to trimming and J lost 2 bases, with 18 bases between them. CDR3 region: CASSQRNTVRQETQYF. The CDR3 coding sequence is TGTGCCAGCAGTCAGCGTAACACCGTCAGACAAGAGACCCAGTACTTC.

CDR3 in amino acids: CASSLGGLAGVFYEQYF. CDR3 DNA sequence: TGTGCCAGCAGCTTAGGGGGACTAGCGGGAGTCTTCTACGAGCAGTACTTC. The chain uses TRBV7-2 and TRBJ2-7, with 14 bases lining up with TRBD2. The CDR3 spans 17 residues. CDR1 is SGHTA, CDR2 FQGNSA, per germline. The V and J ends lost 1 base and 3 bases, in that order; junction bases with no gene match: 5.

This clonotype has ten or more counts. The genes are TRBV3-1 and TRBJ1-4, with a possible D match to TRBD1 (5 bases). CDR3 length: 15 residues. CDR1 is LGHDT, CDR2 YNNKEL, per germline (reference sequence). V was shortened by 4 bases and J by 10 bases, with 19 bases between the two germline ends. CDR3 DNA sequence: TGTGCCAGCAGCCTGGGGACTGAGGTTGTCGGAAAACTGTTTTTT. Its translation is CASSLGTEVVGKLFF.

The sample holds a few counts of this clonotype. The V gene is TRBV7-2, the J gene TRBJ2-2, with D perhaps given as TRBD1 or TRBD2 (5 bases each). The CDR3 runs 14 residues. Germline values: CDR1 SGHTA, CDR2 FQGNSA. The V and J ends lost 2 bases and 6 bases respectively, with 10 bases between them. The CDR3 sequence is CASSLSRGAGELFF. The DNA of the CDR3 is TGTGCCAGCAGCTTATCGAGGGGAGCCGGGGAGCTGTTTTTT.

This clonotype showed up many times. The rearrangement joins TRBV7-2 to TRBJ1-6; 8 bases match TRBD1. The CDR3 length is 16 residues. The V gene end was trimmed by 3 bases and the J gene end by 6 bases; junction bases not matched to a gene: 7. The germline CDR1 and CDR2 sequences are SGHTA and FQGNSA. The CDR3 region is CASSFPTGARNSPLHF. The CDR3 DNA follows: TGTGCCAGCAGCTTTCCGACAGGGGCACGTAATTCACCCCTCCACTTT.